This paragraph covers one TCR beta chain sequence. Its antigen is currently unknown. This entry belongs to a study of radiotherapy plus CTLA-4 blockade in lung cancer. Study findings and constraints: Reports identified early blood T cell clone dynamics, with interferon-beta, as the best response predictor. Peripheral blood showed expansion of tumor-derived TCR clones after radiotherapy and ipilimumab.

Sequencing used immunoSEQ multiplex PCR; TCRdb keeps in-frame clones, though not all of them. The sample consists of 35,000 to 45,000 clones, 75% to 80% of them appearing once. This CDR3 region has 12 residues. Trimming shortened V by 1 base and J by 5 bases, and 8 bases separated the two germline ends. Per germline, CDR1 GTSNPN and CDR2 SVGIG (reference sequence). The specimen comprised peripheral blood, sampled from a patient treated with radiotherapy plus ipilimumab. The origin of this receptor is a human donor with non-small cell lung cancer whose response to radiotherapy plus ipilimumab could not be evaluated. This chain uses TRBV30 with TRBJ1-2; the D gene is possibly TRBD1 (5 bases). CDR3 region: CAWSEKGYGYTF. The CDR3 DNA is TGTGCCTGGAGTGAAAAGGGGTATGGCTACACCTTC.